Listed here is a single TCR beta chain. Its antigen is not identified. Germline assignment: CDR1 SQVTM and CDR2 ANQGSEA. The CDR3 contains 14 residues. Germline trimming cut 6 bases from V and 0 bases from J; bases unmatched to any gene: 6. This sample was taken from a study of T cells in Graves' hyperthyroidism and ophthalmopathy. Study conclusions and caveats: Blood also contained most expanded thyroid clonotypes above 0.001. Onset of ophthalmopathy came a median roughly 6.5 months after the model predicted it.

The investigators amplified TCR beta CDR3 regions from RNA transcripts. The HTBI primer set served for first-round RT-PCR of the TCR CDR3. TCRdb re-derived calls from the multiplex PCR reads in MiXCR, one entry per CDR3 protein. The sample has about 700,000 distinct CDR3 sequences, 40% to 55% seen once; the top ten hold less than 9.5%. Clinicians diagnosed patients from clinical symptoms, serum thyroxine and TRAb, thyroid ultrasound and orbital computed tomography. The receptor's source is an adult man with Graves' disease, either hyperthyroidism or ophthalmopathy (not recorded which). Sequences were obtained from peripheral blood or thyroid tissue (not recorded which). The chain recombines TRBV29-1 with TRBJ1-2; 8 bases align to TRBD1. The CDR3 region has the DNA TGCAGCGTCGAAAGACAGGGGACTAACTATGGCTACACCTTC. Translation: CSVERQGTNYGYTF.